This T cell receptor beta chain was retrieved from a study of human T cells and chemical hapten exposure. For the study at large: Mostly female patients had alopecia areata, totalis or universalis. Study-wide results and limits: Large CDR3 similarity clusters arose significantly more often from expanded TCRs than from controls.

Library preparation tagged each individual cDNA molecule with a unique molecular identifier. TCRdb called the RACE reads again in MiXCR, with one record for every CDR3 protein. The sample lists about 51,000 distinct CDR3 sequences; around 9.4% were seen once. This clonotype was observed a few times. Its cognate antigen is unknown. Germline V gene data show CDR1 as SQVTM and CDR2 as ANQGSEA. V lost 6 bases and J lost 4; bases outside the gene matches: 6. The CDR3 runs 14 residues. Noted time point: pre-sensitization, week 0. Treatment denoted: therapeutic diphenylcyclopropenone sensitization with weekly scalp DPC.

This material consisted of whole blood, taken in connection with sensitization to the hapten diphenylcyclopropenone (DPC). The sequence was obtained from a woman aged 35 to 49 with alopecia areata. Some clones in this sample may be carry-over from other donors' samples. V gene TRBV29-1 combines with J gene TRBJ1-2; 12 nucleotides align to TRBD1. The CDR3 region is CSVPGQGAVYGYTF. Here the CDR3 DNA reads TGCAGCGTCCCGGGACAGGGGGCAGTCTATGGCTACACCTTC.